Listed below are T cell receptor beta chains from one sample, sequenced in a study of blood T cell repertoires in COVID-19. Clones were read by immunoSEQ multiplex PCR, and TCRdb kept only the in-frame ones, dropping some. The sample holds some 250,000 clones, around 90% seen once. Material for sequencing was peripheral blood. These receptors were collected from a woman under 40 with acute or convalescent COVID-19. Each CDR3 is given with its conserved first and last residue. The D gene is left open where the match is weak. Only part of the rows carry a size: once, few, many, or a class if the clone is expanded.

V gene	J gene	clone size	D gene	CDR3 DNA	CDR3 protein
TRBV9	TRBJ1-2	.	.	TGTGCCAGCAGCGCAGGCGTCCGGAAGGCTTCAACTAACTATGGCTACACCTTC	CASSAGVRKASTNYGYTF
TRBV6-5	TRBJ1-5	once	TRBD1	TGTGCCAGCAGCGACACACAGGGGGCTCTGAGGCCCCAGCATTTT	CASSDTQGALRPQHF
TRBV12-5	TRBJ1-5	.	.	TGTGCTAGTGGTTTGGTTACGGGTACTAATCAGCCCCAGCATTTT	CASGLVTGTNQPQHF
TRBV18	TRBJ2-1	.	TRBD2	TGTGCCAGCTCCCGTGGCGGGAGATCCTACAATGAGCAGTTCTTC	CASSRGGRSYNEQFF
TRBV4-2	TRBJ1-2	.	.	TGTGCCAGCAGCCAAGAGGTACGGGGAGGTGGCTACACCTTC	CASSQEVRGGGYTF
TRBV4-1	TRBJ2-7	.	.	TGCGCCAGCAGCCAAGACAGGTTGTCCTACGAGCAGTACTTC	CASSQDRLSYEQYF
TRBV11-3	TRBJ2-1	.	TRBD1	TGTGCCAGCAGTCGGGACAGTTCAGACCTTAATGAGCAGTTCTTC	CASSRDSSDLNEQFF
TRBV6-6	TRBJ2-1	.	TRBD1	TGTGCCAGCAGTGGGGGACAGGGTTTAGGTGAGCAGTTCTTC	CASSGGQGLGEQFF
TRBV12-3/TRBV12-4	TRBJ1-2	.	.	TGTGCCAGCACCCCTAAGGTTAGGGGTGGCTACACCTTC	CASTPKVRGGYTF
TRBV7-9	TRBJ2-7	.	.	TGTGCCAGCAGCTTAAATGCAGGGGTGAGCGAGCAGTACTTC	CASSLNAGVSEQYF
TRBV27	TRBJ1-1	few	.	TGTGCCAGCGGCTTGCAGAACACTGAAGCTTTCTTT	CASGLQNTEAFF
TRBV27	TRBJ1-6	.	.	TGTGCCAGTTTTTCACCGGCCTATAATTCACCCCTCCACTTT	CASFSPAYNSPLHF
TRBV5-1	TRBJ2-2	few	.	TGCGCCAGCAGCCAGGACTATCGAAACACCGGGGAGCTGTTTTTT	CASSQDYRNTGELFF
TRBV5-4	TRBJ2-7	.	TRBD2	TGTGCCAGCAGCAATGACGTACTAGCGGGAGTCGAGCAGTACTTC	CASSNDVLAGVEQYF
TRBV5-1	TRBJ2-7	.	TRBD2	TGCGCCAGCAGCTTGAAAGTTCCTAGCGGGTATATCTCCTACGAGCAGTACTTC	CASSLKVPSGYISYEQYF
TRBV19	TRBJ2-3	.	.	TGTGCCAGTAGTATAGGTGGGAGTGGAACAGATACGCAGTATTTT	CASSIGGSGTDTQYF
TRBV6-6	TRBJ1-2	once	TRBD1	TGTGCCAGCAGCATGGGACAGGACTATGGCTACACCTTC	CASSMGQDYGYTF
TRBV24-1	TRBJ2-1	.	TRBD2	TGTGCCAGCCAGGATACTAGCGCCTGGGGCAATGAGCAGTTCTTC	CASQDTSAWGNEQFF
TRBV30	TRBJ1-2	.	TRBD1	TGTGCCTGGAGTGGTCAGATTCGGGACAGGGATAATTATGGCTACACCTTC	CAWSGQIRDRDNYGYTF
TRBV7-7	TRBJ2-1	.	TRBD2	TGTGCTAGCAGCTCACGACTAGCGGACTACAATGAGCAGTTCTTC	CASSSRLADYNEQFF
TRBV19	TRBJ2-2	.	.	TGTGCCAGTAGTATCCAGCGGACCGGGGAGCTGTTTTTT	CASSIQRTGELFF
TRBV6-4	TRBJ2-3	.	.	TGTGCCAGCAGTGACTCTTGGCGGGACCGCACAGATACGCAGTATTTT	CASSDSWRDRTDTQYF
TRBV7-2	TRBJ1-1	.	.	TGTGCCAGCAGCCCCCAAGGAGGGGTGAACACTGAAGCTTTCTTT	CASSPQGGVNTEAFF
TRBV10-3	TRBJ1-5	once	TRBD1	TGTGCCATCAGTGAGGGACAGGGCAATCAGCCCCAGCATTTT	CAISEGQGNQPQHF
TRBV9	TRBJ2-7	.	TRBD2	TGTGCCAGCAGCGTAGACCCGACGGGGGGAAATTTAATCGAGCAGTACTTC	CASSVDPTGGNLIEQYF
TRBV4-3	TRBJ1-5	once	TRBD1	TGCGCCAGCAGCCAAGACGTCCGGGACAGGGTATTTTGGAGCAATCAGCCCCAGCATTTT	CASSQDVRDRVFWSNQPQHF
TRBV27	TRBJ2-2	.	.	TGTGCCAGCAGGCAACTCGCGAACACCGGGGAGCTGTTTTTT	CASRQLANTGELFF
TRBV4-3	TRBJ2-5	few	TRBD2	TGCGCCAGCAGCCAAGGAAGGAGGCTAGCGGGAATTGGAGAGACCCAGTACTTC	CASSQGRRLAGIGETQYF
TRBV25-1	TRBJ2-7	.	.	TGTGCCAGCACGTTGAGGTTTGGCGACGAGCAGTACTTC	CASTLRFGDEQYF
TRBV2	TRBJ2-1	.	TRBD2	TGTGCCAGCAGTGAGGGACTAGAAGTCGATGAGCAGTTCTTC	CASSEGLEVDEQFF
TRBV19	TRBJ2-7	few	TRBD1	TGTGCCAGTACTCAGGGGGCGTTCTACGAGCAGTACTTC	CASTQGAFYEQYF
TRBV7-8	TRBJ1-6	.	.	TGTGCCAGCAGCTTAGAGGACAGAACTAATTCACCCCTCCACTTT	CASSLEDRTNSPLHF
TRBV10-3	TRBJ1-4	.	TRBD1	TGTGCCATCAGACCCACAGGGGCCCCTAATGAAAAACTGTTTTTT	CAIRPTGAPNEKLFF
TRBV7-9	TRBJ2-1	few	.	TGTGCCAGCAGCTTACTAGGTAGTCCTAGCTCCTACAATGAGCAGTTCTTC	CASSLLGSPSSYNEQFF
TRBV19	TRBJ1-5	.	.	TGTGCCAGTAGTCAAGCAAGAGATCAGCCCCAGCATTTT	CASSQARDQPQHF
TRBV3-1/TRBV3-2	TRBJ2-4	.	.	TGTGCCAGCAGCCAAGGCGGAGCCAAAAACATTCAGTACTTC	CASSQGGAKNIQYF
TRBV18	TRBJ2-7	.	TRBD1	TGTGCCAGCTCACGGGACAGCTACGAGCAGTACTTC	CASSRDSYEQYF
TRBV7-2	TRBJ2-3	.	TRBD2	TGTGCCAGCAGCCCCGACGGGAGGGAAGATACGCAGTATTTT	CASSPDGREDTQYF
TRBV7-9	TRBJ2-1	few	TRBD2	TGTGCCAGCAGCTTTGGGGGACTAGCGGGTGGCAATGAGCAGTTCTTC	CASSFGGLAGGNEQFF
TRBV19	TRBJ2-1	.	.	TGTGCCAGTAGTACCGGGCGGGTGATATACAATGAGCAGTTCTTC	CASSTGRVIYNEQFF
TRBV11-2	TRBJ2-7	.	TRBD2	TGTGCCAGCAGCCGGAGCACTAGCGGGAGTCCCTACGAGCAGTACTTC	CASSRSTSGSPYEQYF
TRBV9	TRBJ1-3	.	.	TGTGCCAGCAGCGTAGCCGGAGCAGGAAACACCATATATTTT	CASSVAGAGNTIYF
TRBV9	TRBJ2-1	.	TRBD2	TGTGCCAGCAGCGTATCCCCTAGCGGGCACTCAGGGGAGCAGTTCTTC	CASSVSPSGHSGEQFF
TRBV10-2	TRBJ2-5	few	TRBD1	TGCGCCACTAAGGACAGGGGGCTAGAGACCCAGTACTTC	CATKDRGLETQYF
TRBV5-4	TRBJ2-1	once	TRBD2	TGTGCCAGCAGCGGGGCTGGGACTACAAAAAATGAGCAGTTCTTC	CASSGAGTTKNEQFF
TRBV5-5	TRBJ2-7	.	TRBD2	TGTGCCAGCAGCTTGCGTACTAGCGGGACCTACGAGCAGTACTTC	CASSLRTSGTYEQYF
TRBV14	TRBJ2-7	.	.	TGTGCCAGCAGCCAAGTCGGGGTCCCCGAGCAGTACTTC	CASSQVGVPEQYF
TRBV30	TRBJ1-6	.	.	TGTGCCTGGAGGTCTCCCGGAGCATATTCACCCCTCCACTTT	CAWRSPGAYSPLHF
TRBV29-1	TRBJ2-1	.	TRBD1	TGCAGCGTTGAAGATCGGGGGGACAGGGGTCCCTACAATGAGCAGTTCTTC	CSVEDRGDRGPYNEQFF
TRBV29-1	TRBJ2-3	.	.	TGCAGCGTAAGGACTTCCACAGATACGCAGTATTTT	CSVRTSTDTQYF
TRBV7-7	TRBJ2-5	.	TRBD2	TGTGCTAGCAGCTCCCGGAGTAGCGGGAGGGCAGAGACCCAGTACTTC	CASSSRSSGRAETQYF
TRBV7-2	TRBJ2-7	.	TRBD1	TGTGCCAGCAGCTCGGACAGGGGGCTTCCGTTTTACGAGCAGTACTTC	CASSSDRGLPFYEQYF
TRBV19	TRBJ1-6	.	TRBD1	TGTGCCACCAGTATGACAGGGAGGTATTCACCCCTCCACTTT	CATSMTGRYSPLHF